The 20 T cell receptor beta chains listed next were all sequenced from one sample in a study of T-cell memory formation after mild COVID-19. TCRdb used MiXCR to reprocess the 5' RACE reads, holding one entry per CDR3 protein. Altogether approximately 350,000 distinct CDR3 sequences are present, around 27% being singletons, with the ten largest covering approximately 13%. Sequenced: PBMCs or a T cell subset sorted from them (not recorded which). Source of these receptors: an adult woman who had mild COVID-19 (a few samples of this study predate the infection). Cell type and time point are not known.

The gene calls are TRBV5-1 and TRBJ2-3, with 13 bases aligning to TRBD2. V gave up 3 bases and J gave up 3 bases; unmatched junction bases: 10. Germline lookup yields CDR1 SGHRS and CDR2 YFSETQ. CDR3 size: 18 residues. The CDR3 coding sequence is TGCGCCAGCAGCTCGGGACTAGCGGGGCCCCGGGGGACAGATACGCAGTATTTT. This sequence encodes CASSSGLAGPRGTDTQYF.

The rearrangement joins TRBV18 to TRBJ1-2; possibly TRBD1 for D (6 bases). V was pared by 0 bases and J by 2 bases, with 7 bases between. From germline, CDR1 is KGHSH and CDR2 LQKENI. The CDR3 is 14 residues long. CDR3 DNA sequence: TGTGCCAGCTCACCACCCCAGGGGAACTATGGCTACACCTTC. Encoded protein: CASSPPQGNYGYTF.

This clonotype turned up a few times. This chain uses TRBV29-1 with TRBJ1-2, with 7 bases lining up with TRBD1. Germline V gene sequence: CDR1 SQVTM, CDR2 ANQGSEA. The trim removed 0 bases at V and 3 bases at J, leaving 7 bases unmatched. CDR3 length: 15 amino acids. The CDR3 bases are TGCAGCGTTGAAGATCCCGACAGGGCGGACTATGGCTACACCTTC. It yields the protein CSVEDPDRADYGYTF.

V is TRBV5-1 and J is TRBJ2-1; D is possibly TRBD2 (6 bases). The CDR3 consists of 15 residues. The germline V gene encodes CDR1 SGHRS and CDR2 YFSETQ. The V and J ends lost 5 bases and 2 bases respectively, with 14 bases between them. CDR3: CASSTEGTPYNEQFF. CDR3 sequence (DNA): TGCGCCAGCAGTACCGAGGGGACTCCCTACAATGAGCAGTTCTTC. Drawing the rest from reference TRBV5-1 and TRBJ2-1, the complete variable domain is KAGVTQTPRYLIKTRGQQVTLSCSPISGHRSVSWYQQTPGQGLQFLFEYFSETQRNKGNFPGRFSGRQFSNSRSEMNVSTLELGDSALYLCASSTEGTPYNEQFFGPGTRLTVL.

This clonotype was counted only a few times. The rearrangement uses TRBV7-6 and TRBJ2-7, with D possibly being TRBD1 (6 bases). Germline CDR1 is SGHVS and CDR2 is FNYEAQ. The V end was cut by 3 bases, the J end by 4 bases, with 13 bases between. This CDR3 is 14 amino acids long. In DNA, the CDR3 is TGTGCCAGCAGCTTGAAACAGGGTTGGTACGAGCAGTACTTC. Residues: CASSLKQGWYEQYF.

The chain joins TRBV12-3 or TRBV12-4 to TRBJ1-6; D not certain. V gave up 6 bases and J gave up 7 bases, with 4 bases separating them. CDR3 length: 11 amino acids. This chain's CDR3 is CASRRNSPLHF. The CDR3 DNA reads TGTGCCAGCAGACGGAATTCACCCCTCCACTTT.

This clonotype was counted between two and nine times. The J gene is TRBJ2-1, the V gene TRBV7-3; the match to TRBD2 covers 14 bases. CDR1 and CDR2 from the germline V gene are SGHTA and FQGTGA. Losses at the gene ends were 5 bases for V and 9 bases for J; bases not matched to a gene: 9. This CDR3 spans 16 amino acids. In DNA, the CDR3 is TGTGCCAGCAGCGACCCCCTGGGACTAGCGGGAGTTGAGCAGTTCTTC. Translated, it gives CASSDPLGLAGVEQFF. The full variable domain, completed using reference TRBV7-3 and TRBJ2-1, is GAGVSQTPSNKVTEKGKYVELRCDPISGHTALYWYRQSLGQGPEFLIYFQGTGAADDSGLPNDRFFAVRPEGSVSTLKIQRTERGDSAVYLCASSDPLGLAGVEQFFGPGTRLTVL.

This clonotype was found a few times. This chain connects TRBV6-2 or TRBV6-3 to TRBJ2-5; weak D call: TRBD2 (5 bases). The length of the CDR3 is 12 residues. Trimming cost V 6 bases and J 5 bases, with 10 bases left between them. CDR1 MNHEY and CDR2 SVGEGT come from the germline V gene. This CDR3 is CASSWTGETQYF. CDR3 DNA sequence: TGTGCCAGCAGCTGGACTGGGGAGACCCAGTACTTC.

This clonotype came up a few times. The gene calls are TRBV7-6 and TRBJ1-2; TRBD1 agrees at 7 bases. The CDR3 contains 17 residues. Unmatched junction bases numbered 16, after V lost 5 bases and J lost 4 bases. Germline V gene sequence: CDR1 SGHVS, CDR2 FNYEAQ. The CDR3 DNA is TGTGCCAGCAGCCAACGCCCTAGGGACAGCTCTTCCTATGGCTACACCTTC. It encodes CASSQRPRDSSSYGYTF.

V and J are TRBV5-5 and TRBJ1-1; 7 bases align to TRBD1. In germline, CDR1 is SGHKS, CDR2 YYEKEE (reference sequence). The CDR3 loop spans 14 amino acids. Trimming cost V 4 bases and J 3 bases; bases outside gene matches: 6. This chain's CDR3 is CASSLGQVHTEAFF. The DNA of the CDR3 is TGTGCCAGCAGCCTTGGACAGGTCCACACTGAAGCTTTCTTT.

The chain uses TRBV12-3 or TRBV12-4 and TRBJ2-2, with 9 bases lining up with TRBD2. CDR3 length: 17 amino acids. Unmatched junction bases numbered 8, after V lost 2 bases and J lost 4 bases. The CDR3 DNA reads TGTGCCAGCAGTTTAAGATCAGCGGGGGGATTCACCGGGGAGCTGTTTTTT. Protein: CASSLRSAGGFTGELFF.

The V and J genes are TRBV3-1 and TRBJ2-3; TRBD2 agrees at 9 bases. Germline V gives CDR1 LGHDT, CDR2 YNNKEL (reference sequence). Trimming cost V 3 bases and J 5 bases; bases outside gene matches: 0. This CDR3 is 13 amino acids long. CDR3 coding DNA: TGTGCCAGCAGCCAGACTAGCGGAGATACGCAGTATTTT. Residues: CASSQTSGDTQYF.

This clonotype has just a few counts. DNA for the CDR3: TGTGCCACCAGTGATACAGGGGGCGGAGAGCAGTACTTC. Protein product: CATSDTGGGEQYF. The V and J genes are TRBV24-1 and TRBJ2-7, with TRBD1 matching 9 bases. The junction had 3 bases not matched to a gene; V was cut back by 3 bases and J by 7 bases. CDR3 length equals 13 residues. CDR1 and CDR2 from the germline V gene are KGHDR and SFDVKD.

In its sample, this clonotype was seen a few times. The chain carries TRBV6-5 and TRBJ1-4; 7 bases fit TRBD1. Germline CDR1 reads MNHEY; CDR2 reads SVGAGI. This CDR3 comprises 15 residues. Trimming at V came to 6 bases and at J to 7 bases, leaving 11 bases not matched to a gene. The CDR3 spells CASSQDRARGEKLFF. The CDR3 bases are TGTGCCAGCAGCCAAGACAGGGCGCGAGGTGAAAAACTGTTTTTT.

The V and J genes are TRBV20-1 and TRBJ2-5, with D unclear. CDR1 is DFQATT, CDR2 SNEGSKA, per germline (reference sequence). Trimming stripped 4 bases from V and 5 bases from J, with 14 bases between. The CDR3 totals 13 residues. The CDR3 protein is CSATDGFEETQYF. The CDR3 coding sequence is TGCAGTGCTACCGACGGGTTTGAGGAGACCCAGTACTTC.

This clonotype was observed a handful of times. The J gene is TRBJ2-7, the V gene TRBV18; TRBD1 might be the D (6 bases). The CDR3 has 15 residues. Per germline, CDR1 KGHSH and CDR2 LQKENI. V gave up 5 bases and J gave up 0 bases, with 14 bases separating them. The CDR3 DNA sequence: TGTGCCAGCTCAGCATCCGGGACAATCTCCTACGAGCAGTACTTC. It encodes CASSASGTISYEQYF.

The CDR3 DNA follows: TGTGCCAGCAGCTTATCTGTGACTGAAGCTTTCTTT. Protein: CASSLSVTEAFF. The genes are TRBV7-9 and TRBJ1-1, with D hard to call. Trimming shortened V by 2 bases and J by 5 bases, and 6 bases separated the two germline ends. The CDR3 spans 12 residues. Germline V lookup: CDR1 SEHNR, CDR2 FQNEAQ (reference sequence). Combining the CDR3 with reference TRBV7-9 and TRBJ1-1 gives the whole variable domain DTGVSQNPRHKITKRGQNVTFRCDPISEHNRLYWYRQTLGQGPEFLTYFQNEAQLEKSRLLSDRFSAERPKGSFSTLEIQRTEQGDSAMYLCASSLSVTEAFFGQGTRLTVV.

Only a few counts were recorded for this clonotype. The CDR3 reads CAWTNEGQGNSPLHF. CDR3 nucleotides: TGTGCCTGGACCAACGAGGGGCAGGGTAATTCACCCCTCCACTTT. The chain couples TRBV30 to TRBJ1-6; possible D gene TRBD1, 5 bases. Germline assignment: CDR1 GTSNPN and CDR2 SVGIG (reference sequence). Trimming removed 4 bases from V and 6 bases from J, with 16 bases in between. The CDR3 runs 15 residues.

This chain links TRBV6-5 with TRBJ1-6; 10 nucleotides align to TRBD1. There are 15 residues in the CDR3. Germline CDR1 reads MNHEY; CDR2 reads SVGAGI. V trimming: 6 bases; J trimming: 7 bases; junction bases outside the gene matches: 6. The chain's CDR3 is CASRPDRGRNSPLHF. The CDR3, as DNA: TGTGCCAGCAGACCCGACAGGGGGCGGAATTCACCCCTCCACTTT.

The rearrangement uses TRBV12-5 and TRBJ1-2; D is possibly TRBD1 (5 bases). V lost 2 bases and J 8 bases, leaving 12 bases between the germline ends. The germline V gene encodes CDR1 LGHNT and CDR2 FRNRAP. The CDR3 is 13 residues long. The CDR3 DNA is TGTGCTAGTGGTTTGTGGTCCGGGGACGGCTACACCTTC. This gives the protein CASGLWSGDGYTF.